This T cell receptor (beta chain) was recovered during a study of a mutant IDH1 vaccine in newly diagnosed glioma. V lost 0 bases to trimming and J lost 4 bases, with 7 bases between them. The CDR3 runs to 13 residues. Germline V gene sequence: CDR1 SGHRS, CDR2 YFSETQ. Data came from immunoSEQ multiplex PCR; TCRdb stores just in-frame clones and leaves some out. The table shows roughly 25,000 clones, with about 89% occurring only once. The time point denotes: baseline, week 1 (first vaccination visit). Treatment meaning: pre-vaccination baseline after standard-of-care therapy. This clone was found a few times.

The chain uses TRBV5-1 and TRBJ1-2; D call uncertain. The sample in question was PBMCs, obtained from a glioma patient treated with radiotherapy, temozolomide or both. This TCR derives from a man aged 25-45 years with glioma. CDR3: CASSLAGSYGYTF. The CDR3 bases are TGCGCCAGCAGCTTGGCAGGCTCCTATGGCTACACCTTC.